This section outlines one T cell receptor beta chain sequence together with its context. Original data processing: Amplifying reference gene primers gave estimates of nucleated cell counts. Measured with immunoSEQ multiplex PCR; TCRdb has only the in-frame clones, and not every one. That table is the source of V, J and clone size, and D and trimming were worked out from the DNA. Of about 210,000 clones listed, 70% to 90% are singletons. The sample originates from a study of blood T cell repertoires in COVID-19. Study at large: Donors in the United States, Italy and Spain gave samples during acute or convalescent COVID-19. PBMCs, B-cell-depleted T cells, or T cells provided the cDNA or gDNA that made up the material.

Germline loops: CDR1 MNHNY, CDR2 SVGAGI (reference sequence). This CDR3 region has 14 residues. Trimming took 6 bases from V and 4 from J; bases not matched to a gene: 8. The V and J genes are TRBV6-6 and TRBJ2-5; TRBD2 matches 7 bases. The receptor's source is a woman aged 40 to 50 with acute or convalescent COVID-19. The sample taken for sequencing was peripheral blood. In nucleotides, the CDR3 is TGTGCCAGCAGCCCCCTCGGGGAGGGAGAGACCCAGTACTTC. Protein product: CASSPLGEGETQYF.